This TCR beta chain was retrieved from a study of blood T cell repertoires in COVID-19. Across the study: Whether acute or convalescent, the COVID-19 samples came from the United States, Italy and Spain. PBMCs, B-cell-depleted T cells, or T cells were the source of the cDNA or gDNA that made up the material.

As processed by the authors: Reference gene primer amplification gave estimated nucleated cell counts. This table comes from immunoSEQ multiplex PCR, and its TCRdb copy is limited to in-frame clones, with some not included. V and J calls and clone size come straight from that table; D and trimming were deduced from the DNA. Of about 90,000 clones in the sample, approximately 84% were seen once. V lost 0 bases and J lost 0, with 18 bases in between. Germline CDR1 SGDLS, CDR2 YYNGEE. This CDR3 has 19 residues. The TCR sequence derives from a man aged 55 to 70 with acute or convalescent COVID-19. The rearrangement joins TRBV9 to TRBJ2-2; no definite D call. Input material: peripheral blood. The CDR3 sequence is CASSVGAWALSPNTGELFF. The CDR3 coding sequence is TGTGCCAGCAGCGTAGGGGCTTGGGCCCTTTCACCGAACACCGGGGAGCTGTTTTTT. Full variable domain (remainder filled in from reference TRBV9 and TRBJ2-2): DSGVTQTPKHLITATGQRVTLRCSPRSGDLSVYWYQQSLDQGLQFLIQYYNGEERAKGNILERFSAQQFPDLHSELNLSSLELGDSALYFCASSVGAWALSPNTGELFFGEGSRLTVL.